This T cell receptor (beta chain) was recorded in a study of identical twins. There are 16 residues in the CDR3. V shed 4 bases and J shed 5 bases, with 20 bases lying between them. The V gene's germline CDR1 is LGHNT and CDR2 FRNRAP. Donors uniformly comprised healthy Caucasians. This clonotype was recorded a few times. TCRdb reanalysed the 5' RACE reads using MiXCR and keeps one entry per CDR3 protein. The table includes around 510,000 distinct CDR3 sequences, 14% detected once. The same sample was also used in a study of yellow fever vaccine responses in identical twins.

The receptor's source is a woman between 18 and 30 years old in good health. V and J are TRBV12-5 and TRBJ1-1, with D tentatively TRBD1 (5 bases). Sequenced material: CD4+ T cells sorted from blood. CDR3 in amino acids: CASGSGLGVGGTEAFF. The CDR3 DNA reads as TGTGCTAGTGGTTCGGGATTGGGGGTTGGAGGGACTGAAGCTTTCTTT. Filled out from reference TRBV12-5 and TRBJ1-1, the complete variable domain reads DARVTQTPRHKVTEMGQEVTMRCQPILGHNTVFWYRQTMMQGLELLAYFRNRAPLDDSGMPKDRFSAEMPDATLATLKIQPSEPRDSAVYFCASGSGLGVGGTEAFFGQGTRLTVV.